This TCR beta chain comes out of a study of blood T cell repertoires in COVID-19. Original data processing: From reference gene primer amplification, estimates of nucleated cell counts were derived. Method: immunoSEQ multiplex PCR; TCRdb's copy keeps in-frame clones and lacks some. That table is the source of V, J and clone size, and D and trimming were worked out from the DNA. The data contain some 76,000 clones, 82% of them singletons. Sequencing was performed on peripheral blood. The clonotype comes from a human donor in a cohort sampled during active COVID-19.

The CDR3 protein is CASSQVGDRVIEQFF. The CDR3 coding sequence is TGTGCCAGCAGCCAAGTTGGAGACAGGGTGATTGAGCAGTTCTTC. This chain links TRBV4-2 with TRBJ2-1, with 7 bases aligning to TRBD1. V trimming: 1 base; J trimming: 9 bases; junction bases outside the gene matches: 9. The germline V gene encodes CDR1 LGHNA and CDR2 YNFKEQ. This CDR3 region has 15 residues.